A single sample gave rise to the 21 T cell receptor beta chains below, sequenced in a study of identical twins (dated by TCRdb to about 2016). Library creation used 5' RACE. Reads for this sample came from an Illumina HiSeq 2000. TCRdb cleaned the public reads at Q25 with fastp, built clones with MiXCR and kept in-frame beta chains. One record per CDR3 amino acid sequence lists the most common genes and DNA. For this sample there are roughly 350,000 distinct CDR3 sequences; approximately 13% appear just once. The biggest ten clones account for just over 7% of the sample. These sequences were also reported in another study, on yellow fever vaccine responses in identical twins.

The specimen was CD8+ T cells sorted from blood. Source of these receptors: a woman younger than 30 in good health.

As to this clonotype: Since the CDR3 does not end with the conserved phenylalanine or tryptophan, this likely comes from a read error. The chain has TRBV3-1 and TRBJ2-7; perhaps TRBD2 as D (5 bases). CDR1 is LGHDT and CDR2 is YNNKEL in the germline V gene (reference sequence). V shed 4 bases and J shed 3 bases, with 7 bases lying between them. The CDR3 totals 12 residues. CDR3 sequence reads: CASSPSGYEQYL. The CDR3 nucleotides read TGTGCCAGCAGCCCGAGCGGCTACGAGCAGTACTTA.

The chain recombines TRBV28 with TRBJ2-1, with TRBD1 matching 7 bases. J gave up 4 bases and V 6 bases, and 9 bases lay outside the gene matches. The CDR3 spans 15 residues. Per germline, CDR1 MDHEN and CDR2 SYDVKM. The CDR3 DNA reads as TGTGCCAGCAGCCCCGACAGGGTCGGGTACAATGAGCAGTTCTTC. It encodes CASSPDRVGYNEQFF.

This clonotype has a handful of counts. This chain joins TRBV27 and TRBJ2-2, with 7 bases identical to TRBD2. V gave up 1 base and J gave up 6 bases; unmatched junction bases: 5. Germline CDR1 is MNHEY and CDR2 is SMNVEV (reference sequence). This CDR3 is built from 15 residues. For the CDR3, the DNA is TGTGCCAGCAGTTTATTCCCTAGCGGTTCCGGGGAGCTGTTTTTT. This translates into CASSLFPSGSGELFF.

This clonotype was observed a handful of times. V is TRBV11-2 and J is TRBJ2-1; maybe TRBD2 (5 bases). Germline V CDR1 and CDR2: SGHAT, FQNNGV. The CDR3 is made up of 17 amino acids. V shed 5 bases and J shed 10 bases, with 27 bases lying between them. The CDR3 reads CASSLVGEFLGRSEQFF. The CDR3 DNA reads as TGTGCCAGCAGCCTCGTTGGGGAGTTCCTAGGGCGGAGCGAGCAGTTCTTC. Looking up the rest from reference TRBV11-2 and TRBJ2-1 gives the full variable domain: EAGVAQSPRYKIIEKRQSVAFWCNPISGHATLYWYQQILGQGPKLLIQFQNNGVVDDSQLPKDRFSAERLKGVDSTLKIQPAKLEDSAVYLCASSLVGEFLGRSEQFFGPGTRLTVL.

This clonotype has a handful of counts. The chain uses TRBV7-8 and TRBJ2-1; D might be TRBD1 (6 bases). V shed 1 base and J shed 7 bases, with 14 bases lying between them. The CDR3 length is 15 residues. Looked up from germline, CDR1 is SGHVS and CDR2 is FQNEAQ. The CDR3 is CASSLVTGLWNEQFF. CDR3 nucleotides: TGTGCCAGCAGCTTAGTCACAGGGCTCTGGAATGAGCAGTTCTTC.

This clonotype was seen only a few times. Written as DNA, the CDR3 is TGTGCCAGCAGCTTATCAGTAGCCCCGCAGTTCTTC. Translating gives CASSLSVAPQFF. The chain combines TRBV7-8 with TRBJ2-1; D gene ambiguous. V lost 2 bases to trimming and J lost 12 bases, with 11 bases between them. Germline assignment: CDR1 SGHVS and CDR2 FQNEAQ. The CDR3 length is 12 residues.

The rearrangement uses TRBV19 and TRBJ2-5; D might be TRBD2 (6 bases). Germline V gene data show CDR1 as LNHDA and CDR2 as SQIVND (reference sequence). V lost 4 bases, J lost 4 bases, and 13 bases lay in between. The CDR3 is made up of 14 amino acids. CDR3 loop: CASSNTGVVETQYF. CDR3 in DNA: TGTGCCAGTAGTAACACGGGGGTGGTAGAGACCCAGTACTTC.

This clonotype appeared many times. The chain joins TRBV12-3 or TRBV12-4 to TRBJ2-7, with 9 bases aligning to TRBD2. The CDR3 covers 15 residues. Trimming took 5 bases from V and 4 from J; bases not matched to a gene: 9. The CDR3 loop is CASSPLPSGKYEQYF. CDR3 sequence (DNA): TGTGCCAGCAGTCCCCTCCCTAGCGGGAAGTACGAGCAGTACTTC.

The chain carries TRBV2 and TRBJ2-1; 10 bases line up with TRBD2. Germline loops: CDR1 SNHLY, CDR2 FYNNEI. The CDR3 has 14 amino acids. With V trimmed by 5 bases and J by 8 bases, 6 bases remained unmatched. CDR3 amino acids: CASSSSGGAHEQFF. CDR3 bases: TGTGCCAGCAGTTCGAGCGGGGGGGCCCATGAGCAGTTCTTC.

This clonotype was detected only a few times. V usage is TRBV7-8 and J usage is TRBJ2-7, with D possibly matching TRBD2 (5 bases). CDR3 size: 15 residues. The germline V gene encodes CDR1 SGHVS and CDR2 FQNEAQ. The ends were cut back, 5 bases at V and 2 bases at J, with 16 bases in the middle. CDR3 nucleotide sequence: TGTGCCAGCAGCCATCCTGACTACGACCCCTACGAGCAGTACTTC. This gives the protein CASSHPDYDPYEQYF.

This clonotype was seen only a few times. The rearrangement links TRBV20-1 to TRBJ1-2; TRBD1 might be the D (5 bases). V lost 6 bases, J lost 0 bases, and 20 bases lay in between. The CDR3 extends over 16 amino acids. Germline CDR1 and CDR2: DFQATT and SNEGSKA (reference sequence). CDR3 loop: CSAFADSLPSNYGYTF. CDR3 DNA: TGCAGTGCCTTTGCCGACAGCTTGCCCTCTAACTATGGCTACACCTTC.

CDR3 nucleotides: TGCGCCAGCAGCGACTGGGACAGGGGACTAGCGGGAGATAGCTACAATGAGCAGTTCTTC. As protein: CASSDWDRGLAGDSYNEQFF. The gene calls are TRBV10-1 and TRBJ2-1; the match to TRBD2 covers 14 bases. After removal of 6 bases from V and 3 bases from J, the junction contained 16 bases not matched to a gene. Germline CDR1 WNHNN, CDR2 SYGVQD (reference sequence). CDR3 length equals 20 residues.

This clonotype was counted between two and nine times. V is TRBV12-3 or TRBV12-4 and J is TRBJ2-3, with a weak D call TRBD1 (6 bases). CDR3 length: 12 residues. V was clipped by 11 bases and J by 0 bases, with 9 bases between them. DNA for the CDR3: TGTGCCGGGGGCACTAGCACAGATACGCAGTATTTT. Translating it yields CAGGTSTDTQYF.

This clonotype appeared many times. In nucleotides, the CDR3 is TGTGCCAGCAGCCCCAGGCGGGGGGGCACCGGGGAGCTGTTTTTT. It encodes CASSPRRGGTGELFF. The chain joins TRBV7-8 to TRBJ2-2, with 9 bases aligning to TRBD2. The germline CDR1 and CDR2 sequences are SGHVS and FQNEAQ. With 5 bases clipped from V and 4 bases from J, the junction kept 5 bases outside the gene matches. This CDR3 has 15 amino acids.

The chain recombines TRBV12-3 or TRBV12-4 with TRBJ1-1, with 7 bases identical to TRBD1. V was clipped by 6 bases and J by 5 bases; unmatched bases: 12. The CDR3 extends over 15 amino acids. CDR3 nucleotide sequence: TGTGCCAGCAGCCCAACGAAGGGGGCCTGGACTGAAGCTTTCTTT. Protein sequence: CASSPTKGAWTEAFF.

This clonotype came up a few times. The V and J genes are TRBV5-5 and TRBJ1-1, with D perhaps matching TRBD1 (5 bases). V lost 0 bases and J lost 5, with 11 bases in between. CDR1 is SGHKS, CDR2 YYEKEE, per germline (reference sequence). CDR3 length: 14 residues. CDR3 nucleotide sequence: TGTGCCAGCAGCTTGGATGGGGGGATTACTGAAGCTTTCTTT. Its translation: CASSLDGGITEAFF.

This sequence joins TRBV19 and TRBJ2-1, with 9 bases matching TRBD2. From germline, CDR1 is LNHDA and CDR2 SQIVND (reference sequence). The CDR3 extends over 13 amino acids. Unmatched junction bases numbered 7, after V lost 10 bases and J lost 6 bases. CDR3 bases: TGTGCCACCTCCAGCGGGGGGTTCAATGAGCAGTTCTTC. This translates into CATSSGGFNEQFF.

This chain uses TRBV2 with TRBJ2-7, with D unresolved. CDR3 length equals 13 residues. Trimming removed 4 bases at V and 5 bases at J, with 12 bases between. Per the germline V gene, CDR1 is SNHLY and CDR2 is FYNNEI. In DNA form, the CDR3 reads TGTGCCAGCAGTGGACCTGCGTTCCACGAGCAGTACTTC. Translated: CASSGPAFHEQYF.

This clonotype was seen repeatedly, ten times or more. The V and J genes are TRBV15 and TRBJ2-4, with TRBD2 identical over 8 bases. Germline CDR1 reads LNHNV; CDR2 reads YYDKDF (reference sequence). There are 18 residues in the CDR3. Trimming cost V 0 bases and J 0 bases; bases outside gene matches: 7. The CDR3 protein is CATSRDPTSGVAKNIQYF. In nucleotides, the CDR3 is TGTGCCACCAGCAGAGATCCAACTAGCGGTGTAGCCAAAAACATTCAGTACTTC.

Points on this clonotype: The junction departs from germline at one end; a sequencing error may be responsible. This sequence joins TRBV2 and TRBJ2-7, with D possibly matching TRBD2 (5 bases). Germline CDR1 and CDR2: SNHLY and FYNNEI. The CDR3 covers 12 residues. The DNA for the CDR3 is TGTGCCAGCAGTGTGGGTAGCGCCCCTCTCCACTTC. It is translated as CASSVGSAPLHF.

This clonotype was detected only a few times. This rearrangement joins TRBV7-8 to TRBJ2-5; possibly TRBD1 for D (5 bases). V was trimmed by 5 bases and J by 5 bases, leaving 12 bases between them. Germline lookup yields CDR1 SGHVS and CDR2 FQNEAQ. CDR3 size: 13 residues. The CDR3 nucleotides are TGTGCCAGCAGCCCCAGGGTCCTGGAGACCCAGTACTTC. Amino acid sequence: CASSPRVLETQYF.